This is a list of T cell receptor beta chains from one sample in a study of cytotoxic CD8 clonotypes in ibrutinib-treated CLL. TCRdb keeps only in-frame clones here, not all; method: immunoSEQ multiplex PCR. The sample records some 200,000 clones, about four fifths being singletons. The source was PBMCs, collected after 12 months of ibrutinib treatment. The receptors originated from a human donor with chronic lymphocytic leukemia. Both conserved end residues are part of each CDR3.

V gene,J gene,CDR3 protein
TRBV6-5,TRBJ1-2,CASSYSPRVYGYTF
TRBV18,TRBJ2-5,CASSPPGTAVREETQYF
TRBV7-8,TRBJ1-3,CASSLGGTGGNTIYF
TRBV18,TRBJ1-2,CASSPSYGYTF
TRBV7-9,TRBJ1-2,CASSLARRVGYGYTF
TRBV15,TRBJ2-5,CATNSGTEETQYF
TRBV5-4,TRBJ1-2,CASSPRLGDRKYYGYTF
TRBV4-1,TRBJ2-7,CASSQVGLGTYEQYF
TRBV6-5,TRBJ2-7,CASWAGPYEQYF
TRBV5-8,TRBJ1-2,CASSWDSQYGYTF
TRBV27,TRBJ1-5,CASRLDRDSPQHF
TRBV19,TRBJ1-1,CASQGLSLSEAFF
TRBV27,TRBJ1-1,CASSLSISGETEAFF
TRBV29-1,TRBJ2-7,CSVSRDNSYEQYF
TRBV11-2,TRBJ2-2,CASSLKAGELFF
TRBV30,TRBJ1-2,CAWSPRSQGYTF
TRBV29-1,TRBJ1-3,CSVERGGGNTIYF
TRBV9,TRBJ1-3,CASSQTGSGGNTIYF
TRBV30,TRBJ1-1,CAWSVGTGPSEAFF
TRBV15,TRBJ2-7,CATSRDVGEQYF
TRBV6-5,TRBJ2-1,CASGKLVYNEQFF
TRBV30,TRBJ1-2,CAWSTGYGYTF
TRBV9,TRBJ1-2,CASSVALHSTMGYTF
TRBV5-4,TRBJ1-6,CASFQEPRRGNSPLHF
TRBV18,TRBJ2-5,CASSPLWGETQYF
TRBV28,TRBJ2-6,CASRALGGRAVSSGANVLTF
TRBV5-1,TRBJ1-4,CASSEPGQRNEKLFF
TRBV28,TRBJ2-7,CASSLGTTYEQYF
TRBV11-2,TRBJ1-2,CASSLNRVGYTF
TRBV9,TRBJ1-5,CASSARANGDQPQHF